This is a list of T cell receptor beta chains from one sample in a study of CD8+CD57+ T cells in acquired aplastic anemia. MiXCR, run by TCRdb on the reads, gives a single entry per CDR3 protein. This table has under 200,000 distinct CDR3 sequences, 71% appearing once. The specimen was sorted CD4+, CD8+, or CD8+CD57+ T cells (not recorded which) from PBMCs. The receptors derive from a human donor with aplastic anemia. Both conserved end residues are part of each CDR3. D genes are given only for firm matches. A row's size may be missing; if present it is once, few, many or a size class.

j_gene,abundance,d_gene,v_gene,CDR3aa,CDR3nt
TRBJ2-2,.,TRBD1,TRBV29-1,CSVEAGDRGTIYNTGELFF,TGCAGCGTTGAGGCCGGGGACAGGGGCACGATTTATAACACCGGGGAGCTGTTTTTT
TRBJ2-1,.,.,TRBV20-1,CSAPSSQHSYNEQFF,TGCAGTGCTCCCAGTTCCCAACATTCCTACAATGAGCAGTTCTTC
TRBJ2-5,.,.,TRBV15,CATSREGGGEGETQYF,TGTGCCACCAGCAGAGAGGGAGGGGGCGAGGGGGAGACCCAGTACTTC
TRBJ1-5,.,.,TRBV2,CASSELGGRNQPQHF,TGTGCCAGCAGTGAATTGGGAGGGAGGAATCAGCCCCAGCATTTT
TRBJ2-7,.,.,TRBV6-1,CASSEFGSYEQYF,TGTGCCAGCAGTGAATTCGGTTCCTACGAGCAGTACTTC
TRBJ2-3,.,TRBD2,TRBV29-1,CSVASGGGVDTQYF,TGCAGCGTGGCCAGCGGGGGAGGAGTAGATACGCAGTATTTC
TRBJ2-3,.,.,TRBV5-1,CASQQGTDTQYF,TGCGCCAGCCAACAGGGCACAGATACGCAGTATTTT
TRBJ1-1,.,.,TRBV7-9,CAGSRMNTGAFF,TGTGCCGGCAGCAGAATGAACACTGGAGCTTTCTTT
TRBJ2-3,.,.,TRBV5-1,CASSLGDPQYF,TGTGCCAGCAGCTTGGGCGATCCGCAGTATTTT
TRBJ2-5,.,TRBD2,TRBV7-9,CASSVGLAGEETQYF,TGTGCCAGCAGCGTAGGACTAGCGGGAGAAGAGACCCAGTACTTC
TRBJ2-1,.,.,TRBV12-3/TRBV12-4,CASTLGTAYNEQFF,TGTGCCAGCACCCTGGGAACAGCCTACAATGAGCAGTTCTTC
TRBJ2-1,.,TRBD2,TRBV25-1,CASSDQAGGKFNEQFF,TGTGCCAGCAGTGACCAAGCGGGAGGGAAATTCAATGAGCAGTTCTTC
TRBJ2-6,.,.,TRBV24-1,CATSPDGSGANVLAF,TGTGCCACCAGTCCAGACGGGTCTGGGGCCAACGTCCTGGCTTTC
TRBJ1-6,.,.,TRBV25-1,CASSGTQGRVLHF,TGTGCCAGCAGTGGAACACAGGGACGAGTCCTCCACTTT
TRBJ1-1,.,.,TRBV6-5,CASTLGHLNTEAFF,TGCGCCAGCACCCTGGGACACCTGAACACTGAAGCTTTCTTT
TRBJ2-4,.,.,TRBV10-1,CARDRLAKNIQYF,TGCGCCAGAGACAGACTAGCCAAAAACATTCAGTACTTC
TRBJ2-7,.,.,TRBV15,CATSRAGTYEQYF,TGTGCCACCAGCAGAGCAGGGACGTACGAGCAGTACTTC
TRBJ2-7,.,TRBD2,TRBV4-1,CASSRLLASGRMYEQYF,TGCGCCAGCAGCCGACTCCTTGCCAGCGGGAGGATGTACGAGCAGTACTTC
TRBJ2-1,.,.,TRBV19,CASRSGTHAVARFF,TGTGCCAGTAGGTCGGGGACCCACGCCGTCGCCCGGTTCTTC
TRBJ2-5,.,TRBD2,TRBV7-2,CASSLGTSSQTQYF,TGTGCCAGCAGCTTAGGGACTAGCAGCCAGACCCAGTACTTC
TRBJ1-1,.,.,TRBV19,CASSESGSEAFF,TGTGCCAGTAGTGAATCGGGGTCTGAAGCTTTCTTT
TRBJ1-6,few,.,TRBV4-3,CASSQDPGQGSPLHF,TGCGCCAGCAGCCAAGACCCAGGGCAGGGATCACCCCTCCACTTT
TRBJ2-5,.,.,TRBV13,CASSFSADQETQCF,TGTGCCAGCAGCTTTAGTGCAGACCAAGAGACCCAGTGCTTC
TRBJ2-7,.,.,TRBV20-1,CSARDEGRSVYEQYF,TGCAGTGCTAGAGATGAGGGGCGTTCTGTCTACGAGCAGTACTTC
TRBJ2-1,.,.,TRBV7-4,CASSPDRDHEQFF,TGTGCCAGCAGCCCAGACCGGGACCATGAGCAGTTCTTC
TRBJ1-4,many,.,TRBV20-1,CSARDGHKDNEKLFF,TGCAGTGCTAGAGATGGACACAAAGATAATGAAAAACTGTTTTTT
TRBJ1-2,.,TRBD1,TRBV19,CASTGTGMSANYGYTF,TGTGCCAGCACCGGGACAGGCATGTCAGCTAACTATGGCTACACCTTC
TRBJ2-5,.,.,TRBV29-1,CSVVWGSVGEAQYF,TGCAGCGTTGTTTGGGGGTCGGTGGGCGAGGCCCAGTACTTC
TRBJ2-2,.,.,TRBV19,CASSIDRTANLNTGELFF,TGTGCCAGTAGTATAGATAGGACGGCTAACCTAAACACCGGGGAGCTGTTTTTT
TRBJ2-2,.,.,TRBV20-1,CSASEWNTGELFF,TGCAGTGCTAGCGAATGGAACACCGGGGAGCTGTTTTTT
TRBJ2-1,.,TRBD2,TRBV7-2,CASSLSPVGTSVYNEQFF,TGTGCCAGCAGCTTATCCCCAGTCGGGACTAGCGTATACAATGAGCAGTTCTTC
TRBJ2-5,.,TRBD2,TRBV7-2,CASSLDPRGGRKTQYF,TGTGCCAGCAGCTTAGACCCGCGGGGGGGCCGGAAGACCCAGTACTTC
TRBJ1-2,few,TRBD1,TRBV20-1,CSAPGTGSRNYGYTF,TGCAGTGCCCCCGGGACAGGGAGTCGGAACTATGGCTACACCTTC
TRBJ2-7,once,.,TRBV20-1,CSARDALVGRHSSYEQYF,TGCAGTGCTAGAGACGCGTTGGTAGGCCGGCATAGTTCCTACGAGCAGTACTTC
TRBJ2-7,.,.,TRBV7-3,CASSFTYEQYF,TGTGCCAGCAGCTTCACCTACGAGCAGTACTTC
TRBJ2-3,.,TRBD1,TRBV20-1,CSARRGQGDTQYF,TGCAGTGCTAGAAGGGGACAGGGAGATACGCAGTATTTT
TRBJ2-7,.,TRBD2,TRBV20-1,CSALELADNYEQYF,TGCAGTGCCCTGGAACTAGCGGATAACTACGAGCAGTACTTC
TRBJ2-7,many,TRBD2,TRBV4-1,CASSPIRGEGSDEQYF,TGCGCCAGCAGCCCCATCCGCGGGGAGGGGAGCGACGAGCAGTACTTC
TRBJ2-7,.,.,TRBV20-1,CSAREQGRNYEQYF,TGCAGTGCTAGAGAGCAGGGGCGAAACTACGAGCAGTACTTC
TRBJ1-2,.,.,TRBV12-3/TRBV12-4,CASSLPGKDGYTF,TGTGCCAGCAGTTTACCCGGGAAAGATGGCTACACCTTC
TRBJ2-1,.,.,TRBV15,CATRKFPDEQFF,TGTGCCACCAGGAAGTTTCCCGATGAGCAGTTCTTC
TRBJ2-1,.,TRBD2,TRBV20-1,CSAHPLAGGKGSYNEQFF,TGCAGTGCTCATCCCCTAGCGGGAGGGAAAGGGTCCTACAATGAGCAGTTCTTC
TRBJ2-3,.,.,TRBV5-1,CASSFDWADTQYF,TGTGCCAGCAGCTTTGACTGGGCAGATACGCAGTATTTT
TRBJ1-2,.,.,TRBV2,CASSALGRLYGYTF,TGTGCCAGCAGTGCTCTCGGCAGACTCTATGGCTACACCTTC
TRBJ1-6,.,.,TRBV5-4,CAIQPGGATYNSPLHF,TGTGCCATCCAGCCTGGCGGGGCAACCTATAATTCACCCCTCCACTTT
TRBJ1-2,.,.,TRBV6-4,CASRGRTADPNGYTF,TGTGCCAGCAGAGGTAGGACCGCCGACCCTAACGGCTACACCTTC
TRBJ1-2,few,TRBD1,TRBV11-2,CASSSGTGSRYTF,TGTGCCAGCAGCTCAGGGACAGGGAGTCGCTACACCTTC
TRBJ1-3,.,.,TRBV15,CATSRDRGPGNTIYF,TGTGCCACCAGCAGAGACAGGGGACCTGGAAACACCATATATTTT
TRBJ2-7,few,.,TRBV3-1,CASSQPTSYEQYF,TGTGCCAGCAGCCAACCAACATCCTACGAGCAGTACTTC
TRBJ2-7,.,.,TRBV10-2,CASSDGDSYEQYF,TGCGCCAGCAGTGATGGGGATTCCTACGAGCAGTACTTC
TRBJ2-3,.,.,TRBV20-1,CSARRDFSSSTDTQYF,TGCAGTGCTAGACGGGACTTCTCTTCTAGCACAGATACGCAGTATTTT
TRBJ2-1,.,.,TRBV7-8,CASSEEVAEQFF,TGTGCCAGCAGCGAGGAGGTTGCTGAGCAGTTCTTC
TRBJ2-1,.,.,TRBV2,CASSGGQIEQFF,TGTGCCAGCAGTGGGGGACAAATTGAGCAGTTCTTC
TRBJ1-2,once,.,TRBV19,CASRMAGEYGYGYTF,TGTGCCTCACGGATGGCAGGCGAGTATGGCTATGGCTACACCTTC
TRBJ1-2,.,TRBD1,TRBV29-1,CSVGASWDRGFGGYTF,TGCAGCGTTGGGGCTTCGTGGGACAGAGGATTTGGTGGCTACACCTTC
TRBJ2-3,.,TRBD2,TRBV2,CASSGLAGRTDTQYF,TGTGCCAGCAGTGGTCTAGCGGGGCGCACAGATACGCAGTATTTT
TRBJ1-1,.,.,TRBV20-1,CSALDRGRNTEAFF,TGCAGTGCCCTTGATAGGGGTAGGAACACTGAAGCTTTCTTT